Below, 27 T cell receptor beta chains from the same sample are listed, as sequenced in a study of cytomegalovirus exposure and HLA in healthy donors. PCR primers comprised 60 Vbeta and 13 Jbeta primers. Data came from immunoSEQ multiplex PCR; TCRdb stores just in-frame clones and leaves some out. The top ten hold 0.63% of the sample, which has 200,000 or so clones, about 80% seen once. Sequencing input: PBMCs. The receptor source for this set is a man aged 18-30 years in good health and CMV-seronegative.

This clone was recorded only once. The chain recombines TRBV28 with TRBJ2-5, with 7 positions matching TRBD1. Germline CDR1 and CDR2: MDHEN and SYDVKM. This CDR3 has 15 residues. V shed 6 bases, J shed 4 bases, and the junction held 11 bases outside the gene matches. The CDR3, as DNA: TGTGCCAGCAGCCAACCAGAGGGGGCCGCAGAGACCCAGTACTTC. This codes for CASSQPEGAAETQYF. The whole variable domain, filled in from reference TRBV28 and TRBJ2-5, reads DVKVTQSSRYLVKRTGEKVFLECVQDMDHENMFWYRQDPGLGLRLIYFSYDVKMKEKGDIPEGYSVSREKKERFSLILESASTNQTSMYLCASSQPEGAAETQYFGPGTRLLVL.

This clone came up once. This chain links TRBV2 with TRBJ2-3, with 8 bases aligning to TRBD2. The V gene end was trimmed by 3 bases and the J gene end by 6 bases; junction bases not matched to a gene: 14. The CDR3 contains 17 residues. Looked up from germline, CDR1 is SNHLY and CDR2 is FYNNEI. CDR3 DNA: TGTGCCAGCAGTGATGGGCGAGCGGGAGAAGTCGGCGATACGCAGTATTTT. Residues: CASSDGRAGEVGDTQYF.

The chain couples TRBV29-1 to TRBJ1-2, with D possibly being TRBD1 (5 bases). The germline gives CDR1 SQVTM, CDR2 ANQGSEA. The CDR3 has 13 amino acids. Trimming removed 0 bases from V and 10 bases from J, with 15 bases in between. DNA of the CDR3: TGCAGCGTTGAAGAAGGGGTAACAGAAGACTACACCTTC. Translating it yields CSVEEGVTEDYTF.

The J gene is TRBJ2-3, the V gene TRBV7-3, with a tentative D call TRBD2 (6 bases). The CDR3 has 14 residues. Trimming took off 4 bases at V and 4 bases at J, with 12 bases between the two ends. Germline V CDR1 and CDR2: SGHTA, FQGTGA. Written as DNA, the CDR3 is TGTGCCAGCAGCTCGACTAGTCTTGCAGATACGCAGTATTTT. Translating gives CASSSTSLADTQYF.

A few counts support this clone. The V gene is TRBV18, the J gene TRBJ2-2, with D maybe TRBD2 (5 bases). The CDR3 is 14 residues long. V was clipped by 4 bases and J by 3 bases, with 9 bases between them. Germline lookup yields CDR1 KGHSH and CDR2 LQKENI. CDR3: CASSLRGDTGELFF. The DNA of the CDR3 is TGTGCCAGCTCACTACGGGGTGACACCGGGGAGCTGTTTTTT.

The chain couples TRBV2 to TRBJ2-7; TRBD2 matches at 8 bases. The germline V gene encodes CDR1 SNHLY and CDR2 FYNNEI. The CDR3 is made up of 15 amino acids. The V and J ends lost 6 bases and 1 base, in that order; junction bases with no gene match: 8. The CDR3 DNA follows: TGTGCCAGCAGCCGGGGGGGGGTAAAATCCTACGAGCAGTACTTC. Its translation is CASSRGGVKSYEQYF.

CDR3 residues: CASSERSSNYGYTF. DNA of the CDR3: TGTGCCAGCAGTGAAAGGAGTTCTAACTATGGCTACACCTTC. The rearrangement uses TRBV25-1 and TRBJ1-2; D unresolved. Germline V lookup: CDR1 MGHDK, CDR2 SYGVNS. The CDR3 covers 14 residues. The V and J ends lost 2 bases and 0 bases respectively, with 7 bases between them.

The V call is TRBV2, the J call TRBJ2-1; a weak D match, TRBD1 (5 bases). V was cut by 8 bases and J by 6 bases, with 11 bases left in between. The length of the CDR3 is 12 residues. Germline lookup yields CDR1 SNHLY and CDR2 FYNNEI. DNA for the CDR3: TGTGCCAGCTTAACAGGCCGCAATGAGCAGTTCTTC. It yields the protein CASLTGRNEQFF.

This rearrangement joins TRBV5-1 to TRBJ2-6, with 7 bases that match TRBD1. The CDR3 spans 17 residues. The germline V gene has CDR1 SGHRS and CDR2 YFSETQ. The J segment lost 4 bases and the V segment lost 0 bases, leaving 7 bases of the junction unmatched. In DNA form, the CDR3 reads TGCGCCAGCAGCTTGGTAATAACAGGGGCCGGGGCCAACGTCCTGACTTTC. Its translation is CASSLVITGAGANVLTF. The whole variable domain, remainder taken from reference TRBV5-1 and TRBJ2-6, is KAGVTQTPRYLIKTRGQQVTLSCSPISGHRSVSWYQQTPGQGLQFLFEYFSETQRNKGNFPGRFSGRQFSNSRSEMNVSTLELGDSALYLCASSLVITGAGANVLTFGAGSRLTVL.

This clone occurred a few times. This chain links TRBV5-1 with TRBJ2-6; no clear D gene. Trimming removed 6 bases at V and 0 bases at J, with 7 bases between. The CDR3 consists of 14 residues. Germline loops: CDR1 SGHRS, CDR2 YFSETQ. CDR3 protein: CASNGDSGANVLTF. CDR3 DNA: TGCGCCAGCAACGGTGACTCTGGGGCCAACGTCCTGACTTTC.

The V and J genes are TRBV19 and TRBJ1-3; D is uncertain. This CDR3 comprises 14 residues. Germline V gives CDR1 LNHDA, CDR2 SQIVND (reference sequence). The germline V and J ends were trimmed by 5 bases and 0 bases, with 8 bases remaining between them. Written as DNA, the CDR3 is TGTGCCAGTAGTTTAGGGAGCTCTGGAAACACCATATATTTT. Translated, it gives CASSLGSSGNTIYF.

V usage is TRBV5-1 and J usage is TRBJ1-5; 10 bases agree with TRBD1. The CDR3 is 15 residues long. Germline V gene lookup returns CDR1 SGHRS and CDR2 YFSETQ. V dropped 3 bases and J dropped 7; count of bases not matched to a gene: 7. CDR3 protein: CASSSGTGEGQPQHF. CDR3 sequence (DNA): TGCGCCAGCAGCTCCGGGACAGGGGAGGGGCAGCCCCAGCATTTT.

The chain links TRBV28 to TRBJ1-2; 8 bases align to TRBD1. The CDR3 length is 13 residues. The V gene end was trimmed by 7 bases and the J gene end by 8 bases; junction bases not matched to a gene: 9. CDR1 MDHEN and CDR2 SYDVKM come from the germline V gene. This chain's CDR3 is CASTQGGFGGYTF. In DNA form, the CDR3 reads TGTGCCAGCACACAGGGGGGATTCGGGGGCTACACCTTC.

The rearrangement joins TRBV11-2 to TRBJ2-5; no definite D call. This CDR3 contains 16 residues. Germline values: CDR1 SGHAT, CDR2 FQNNGV. The V and J ends lost 3 bases and 2 bases respectively, with 16 bases between them. CDR3 coding DNA: TGTGCCAGCAGCTTCGGGTTCGAGTTGTCGCAAGAGACCCAGTACTTC. Its protein product is CASSFGFELSQETQYF.

The chain recombines TRBV2 with TRBJ2-3, with TRBD1 matching over 9 bases. Germline CDR1 SNHLY, CDR2 FYNNEI. The CDR3 consists of 13 residues. Trimming removed 7 bases from V and 5 bases from J; junction bases left unmatched: 4. DNA for the CDR3: TGTGCCAGCATACCGGGACAGGGAGATACGCAGTATTTT. Its translation is CASIPGQGDTQYF.

The chain has TRBV10-3 and TRBJ2-1; 7 nucleotides align to TRBD1. V trimming: 3 bases; J trimming: 4 bases; junction bases outside the gene matches: 15. Germline CDR1 and CDR2: ENHRY and SYGVKD. The CDR3 runs 18 residues. The CDR3 coding sequence is TGTGCCATCAGTGAATCCCCAGGACAGGCGAAATTATACAATGAGCAGTTCTTC. It codes for CAISESPGQAKLYNEQFF.

Note on this clone: Other nucleotide sequences in the sample specify the same CDR3. The gene calls are TRBV30 and TRBJ1-5; D call uncertain. V was trimmed by 0 bases and J by 1 base, leaving 4 bases between them. In germline, CDR1 is GTSNPN, CDR2 SVGIG (reference sequence). The CDR3 is 13 residues long. The CDR3 region has the DNA TGTGCCTGGAGTGTACAAAGCAATCAGCCCCAGCATTTT. Encoded protein: CAWSVQSNQPQHF.

This clone has only one observation. The gene calls are TRBV11-3 and TRBJ2-7; D may be TRBD1 (5 bases). Looked up from germline, CDR1 is SGHNT and CDR2 is YENEEA. This CDR3 contains 13 residues. V was shortened by 2 bases and J by 3 bases, with 8 bases between the two germline ends. The CDR3 loop reads CASSLRGHYEQYF. The CDR3 nucleotides are TGTGCCAGCAGCTTAAGGGGCCACTACGAGCAGTACTTC.

This clone was seen once. The chain employs TRBV30 and TRBJ2-6; unclear D gene. Per the germline V gene, CDR1 is GTSNPN and CDR2 is SVGIG (reference sequence). V shed 3 bases and J shed 0 bases, with 21 bases lying between them. The CDR3 loop spans 19 amino acids. This CDR3 is CAWSPDSRRLTSGANVLTF. DNA of the CDR3: TGTGCCTGGAGCCCCGATTCCAGGCGCCTGACCTCTGGGGCCAACGTCCTGACTTTC.

The chain carries TRBV5-4 and TRBJ2-5; D unresolved. V lost 0 bases and J lost 5, with 8 bases in between. In germline, CDR1 is SGHNT, CDR2 YYREEE (reference sequence). The CDR3 runs 13 residues. The CDR3 region is CASSLAVAETQYF. DNA for the CDR3: TGTGCCAGCAGCTTGGCGGTAGCTGAGACCCAGTACTTC.

The chain employs TRBV30 and TRBJ2-1; tentative D call: TRBD2 (6 bases). CDR3 length: 15 residues. Germline V lookup: CDR1 GTSNPN, CDR2 SVGIG (reference sequence). Between the trimmed V and J ends, which lost 0 bases and 0 bases, there was a span of 9 bases. The CDR3 nucleotides read TGTGCCTGGAGTGTTTCCGGGAGCTCCTACAATGAGCAGTTCTTC. Amino acids: CAWSVSGSSYNEQFF.

The V gene is TRBV11-2, the J gene TRBJ1-6, with a weak D call TRBD1 (6 bases). V was pared by 5 bases and J by 3 bases, with 14 bases between. CDR1 and CDR2 (germline): SGHAT, FQNNGV. The CDR3 has 16 residues. The CDR3 nucleotides are TGTGCCAGCAGCGGGGACATGGCCAGCTATAATTCACCCCTCCACTTT. It codes for CASSGDMASYNSPLHF.

The J gene is TRBJ2-7, the V gene TRBV27; 7 bases line up with TRBD1. Unmatched junction bases numbered 2, after V lost 5 bases and J lost 4 bases. Germline V lookup: CDR1 MNHEY, CDR2 SMNVEV (reference sequence). This CDR3 has 12 amino acids. The CDR3 DNA follows: TGTGCCAGCAGTACACAGGGGTACGAGCAGTACTTC. Translating gives CASSTQGYEQYF.

The chain uses TRBV4-1 and TRBJ2-2, with D possibly TRBD1 on 8 matching bases. This CDR3 region has 15 residues. Germline V CDR1 and CDR2: MGHRA, YSYEKL. Deletions cut 2 bases from V and 5 bases from J, with 12 bases between. The CDR3 here is CASSQTGGGTGELFF. The DNA of the CDR3 is TGCGCCAGCAGCCAAACAGGGGGGGGGACCGGGGAGCTGTTTTTT.

This clone was counted once. At one of its ends the junction is not consistent with the germline gene, which may arise from a read error. V usage is TRBV13 and J usage is TRBJ2-1; 10 bases map to TRBD2. CDR1 is PRHDT, CDR2 FYEKMQ, per germline (reference sequence). The CDR3 length is 16 residues. Here the CDR3 DNA reads TGTGCCGGCAGCACCCAGCGGGAGGGCCCCTACAATGAGCAGTTCTTC. The encoded protein is CAGSTQREGPYNEQFF. The full variable domain, with the rest looked up from reference TRBV13 and TRBJ2-1, is AAGVIQSPRHLIKEKRETATLKCYPIPRHDTVYWYQQGPGQDPQFLISFYEKMQSDKGSIPDRFSAQQFSDYHSELNMSSLELGDSALYFCAGSTQREGPYNEQFFGPGTRLTVL.

This chain links TRBV28 with TRBJ2-1; D is possibly TRBD2 (6 bases). The CDR3 runs 13 residues. Trimming removed 10 bases at V and 6 bases at J, with 16 bases between. Germline values: CDR1 MDHEN, CDR2 SYDVKM. The CDR3 reads CATTRRAPNEQFF. The DNA for the CDR3 is TGTGCCACCACCCGGAGGGCCCCCAATGAGCAGTTCTTC.

The chain links TRBV7-9 to TRBJ2-7; 10 nucleotides agree with TRBD2. This CDR3 spans 15 amino acids. V gave up 1 base and J gave up 2 bases; unmatched junction bases: 2. Looked up from germline, CDR1 is SEHNR and CDR2 is FQNEAQ (reference sequence). CDR3 bases: TGTGCCAGCAGCTTAGGAGCGGGAGGGCCCTACGAGCAGTACTTC. This translates into CASSLGAGGPYEQYF.